This T cell receptor (beta chain) comes out of a study of OX40 agonist ivuxolimab in advanced cancers. Study-level information: Every 2 weeks, ivuxolimab was infused into the patients intravenously at between 0.01 and 10 mg/kg. The mean age was about 61 years, ranging from 23 to 79, with 82.7% of participants male. Study-level points and caveats: The specificity for antigen of the expanded peripheral T cells was not determined. The average count of expanded clones was higher among CD8+ T cells than among CD4+.

This clone was observed once. Its target is unknown. This table comes from immunoSEQ multiplex PCR, and its TCRdb copy is limited to in-frame clones, with some not included. The table lists around 50,000 clones, almost 90% of them singletons. Sequences were derived from CD4+ or CD8+ T cells sorted from blood, sampled in a trial of the OX40 agonist ivuxolimab. The sequence was obtained from an adult with an advanced solid tumor such as melanoma, head and neck, liver or kidney cancer.

The CDR3 loop reads CASSPDSRNEKLFF. The CDR3 coding sequence is TGTGCCAGCTCACCAGACAGCCGGAATGAAAAACTGTTTTTT. This chain connects TRBV18 to TRBJ1-4, with D maybe TRBD1 (5 bases). This CDR3 is built from 14 residues. CDR1 and CDR2 (germline): KGHSH, LQKENI. The V and J ends lost 2 bases and 5 bases respectively, with 9 bases between them.